This T cell receptor beta chain derives from a study of blood T cell repertoires in COVID-19. Overall study context: T cells, B-cell-depleted T cells, or PBMCs provided the cDNA or gDNA that served as material.

Authors' methods: Nucleated cell number was recorded as an estimate derived from reference gene primer amplification. Sequencing was performed with immunoSEQ multiplex PCR; in TCRdb, only in-frame clones are kept and a portion is missing. V and J calls and clone size are those listed in that table; D and trimming were worked out from the DNA. This sample has about 230,000 clones, with 65% to 85% found just once. The receptor's source is a woman in her 30s with COVID-19, enrolled during active disease. Input material: peripheral blood.

CDR3 DNA: TGTGCCAGCAGCTTCCTCCGGGACAGGGGGTATGGCTACACCTTC. It translates to CASSFLRDRGYGYTF. The rearrangement uses TRBV27 and TRBJ1-2, with 11 positions matching TRBD1. J was trimmed by 5 bases and V by 6 bases; bases with no gene match: 8. The CDR3 contains 15 residues. The germline V gene encodes CDR1 MNHEY and CDR2 SMNVEV (reference sequence).